The next 21 T cell receptor beta chains were all read from a single sample in a study of T cell changes during pregnancy in multiple sclerosis. Measured with immunoSEQ multiplex PCR; TCRdb has only the in-frame clones, and not every one. Found here are just over 60,000 clones, about nine tenths of them singletons; the top ten hold roughly 2.7%. The sample was peripheral blood, taken in the second trimester of pregnancy. These receptors all stem from a female donor in good health, enrolled as a control in a pregnancy study.

This clone was found a few times. This rearrangement joins TRBV7-9 to TRBJ1-1; 11 bases agree with TRBD1. V was pared by 2 bases and J by 7 bases, with 9 bases of the junction left unmatched. The CDR3 sequence is 16 residues long. Germline V CDR1 and CDR2: SEHNR, FQNEAQ (reference sequence). For the CDR3, the DNA is TGTGCCAGCAGCTTATTTTCGGGACAGGGGGAGAGTGAAGCTTTCTTT. Protein: CASSLFSGQGESEAFF.

The chain uses TRBV7-8 and TRBJ1-1, with 8 bases fitting TRBD1. CDR1 is SGHVS and CDR2 is FQNEAQ in the germline V gene. The CDR3 is 12 residues long. V dropped 8 bases and J dropped 7; count of bases not matched to a gene: 6. The CDR3 reads CASGQGGIEAFF. The CDR3 nucleotides read TGTGCCAGCGGACAGGGAGGAATTGAAGCTTTCTTT.

The chain is built from TRBV4-3 and TRBJ2-1, with 12 bases aligning to TRBD2. This CDR3 has 17 residues. CDR1 is LGHNA, CDR2 YSLEER, per germline. The J segment lost 7 bases and the V segment lost 0 bases, leaving 7 bases of the junction unmatched. The CDR3, as DNA: TGCGCCAGCAGCCAAGATCTGTTGACTAGCGGGAGTAATGAGCAGTTCTTC. It specifies CASSQDLLTSGSNEQFF.

This chain joins TRBV21-1 and TRBJ1-2; the table's D gene call, TRBD1, was not cross checked with the DNA. TRBV21-1 is given as a pseudogene. The CDR3 spans 13 residues. CDR3 DNA sequence: TGTGCCAGCAGCCGCACAGTTAACTATGGCTACACCTTC. This gives the protein CASSRTVNYGYTF.

The gene calls are TRBV6-1 and TRBJ2-3; 15 bases agree with TRBD2. With V trimmed by 3 bases and J by 4 bases, 5 bases remained unmatched. Germline V gene sequence: CDR1 MNHNS, CDR2 SASEGT. The CDR3 covers 17 residues. The DNA for the CDR3 is TGTGCCAGCAGTGAGTGGGGACTAGCGGGAGGAGCAGATACGCAGTATTTT. It codes for CASSEWGLAGGADTQYF.

The chain is built from TRBV5-1 and TRBJ1-1; the D gene is possibly TRBD1 (6 bases). The germline V gene has CDR1 SGHRS and CDR2 YFSETQ. The CDR3 spans 13 residues. V gave up 4 bases and J gave up 8 bases, with 15 bases separating them. CDR3 sequence: CASSQQPGEEAFF. Written as DNA, the CDR3 is TGCGCCAGCAGCCAACAGCCAGGGGAAGAAGCTTTCTTT. The full variable domain, completed using reference TRBV5-1 and TRBJ1-1, is KAGVTQTPRYLIKTRGQQVTLSCSPISGHRSVSWYQQTPGQGLQFLFEYFSETQRNKGNFPGRFSGRQFSNSRSEMNVSTLELGDSALYLCASSQQPGEEAFFGQGTRLTVV.

The genes are TRBV28 and TRBJ1-5, with 7 bases lining up with TRBD1. V trimming: 6 bases; J trimming: 3 bases; junction bases outside the gene matches: 8. Germline CDR1 is MDHEN and CDR2 is SYDVKM. CDR3 length: 15 residues. DNA of the CDR3: TGTGCCAGCAGCTACAGGGGATTCTACAATCAGCCCCAGCATTTT. It yields the protein CASSYRGFYNQPQHF.

This clone was observed a single time. This chain joins TRBV7-2 and TRBJ1-2, with TRBD1 as a possible D gene (6 bases). This CDR3 is 16 amino acids long. Germline CDR1 is SGHTA and CDR2 is FQGNSA. V was trimmed by 5 bases and J by 3 bases, leaving 19 bases between them. The chain's CDR3 is CASSQGRGGEYYGYTF. CDR3 nucleotides: TGTGCCAGCAGCCAGGGGAGGGGGGGCGAGTACTATGGCTACACCTTC.

CDR3 in amino acids: CASRTTGASDEQFF. The CDR3, as DNA: TGTGCCAGCAGAACCACAGGGGCTAGTGATGAGCAGTTCTTC. The chain couples TRBV28 to TRBJ2-1, with 7 nucleotides matching TRBD1. V lost 6 bases to trimming and J lost 8 bases; unmatched junction nucleotides: 10. The CDR3 runs 14 residues. In germline, CDR1 is MDHEN, CDR2 SYDVKM.

The rearrangement uses TRBV7-6 and TRBJ1-2; tentatively, D is TRBD1 (5 bases). CDR3 length: 14 residues. V was shortened by 5 bases and J by 2 bases, with 12 bases between the two germline ends. Looked up from germline, CDR1 is SGHVS and CDR2 is FNYEAQ. This CDR3 is CASSGTEGNYGYTF. CDR3 in DNA: TGTGCCAGCAGCGGGACGGAGGGAAACTATGGCTACACCTTC.

V and J are TRBV19 and TRBJ2-1; 9 positions agree with TRBD2. CDR3 length: 18 amino acids. Germline assignment: CDR1 LNHDA and CDR2 SQIVND (reference sequence). After removal of 7 bases from V and 2 bases from J, the junction contained 15 bases not matched to a gene. The chain's CDR3 is CASKKLAGADSAYNEQFF. CDR3 nucleotides: TGTGCCAGTAAAAAACTAGCGGGCGCTGACTCGGCCTACAATGAGCAGTTCTTC.

V usage is TRBV28 and J usage is TRBJ2-1, with 15 bases fitting TRBD2. CDR1 and CDR2 (germline): MDHEN, SYDVKM. There are 20 residues in the CDR3. The V gene end was trimmed by 5 bases and the J gene end by 3 bases; junction bases not matched to a gene: 14. The DNA of the CDR3 is TGTGCCAGCAGTCACGCCCTGCCGGGGACTAGCGGGAGGTACTACAATGAGCAGTTCTTC. Its protein product is CASSHALPGTSGRYYNEQFF.

CDR3 region: CASSLRDSSYEQYF. CDR3 nucleotides: TGTGCCAGCAGCCTCCGCGACAGCTCCTACGAGCAGTACTTC. This sequence joins TRBV7-8 and TRBJ2-7, with D perhaps TRBD1 (5 bases). Per germline, CDR1 SGHVS and CDR2 FQNEAQ. The CDR3 consists of 14 residues. V was pared by 5 bases and J by 0 bases, with 11 bases between.

The chain links TRBV2 to TRBJ1-2; 7 positions agree with TRBD1. CDR1 is SNHLY, CDR2 FYNNEI, per germline. The junction had 3 bases not matched to a gene; V was cut back by 3 bases and J by 8 bases. CDR3 length equals 12 residues. Here the CDR3 DNA reads TGTGCCAGCAGTGAGACAGGGTACGGCTACACCTTC. As protein: CASSETGYGYTF.

This clone was seen a few times. This chain joins TRBV2 and TRBJ2-5, with D unclear. The CDR3 runs 13 residues. V dropped 4 bases and J dropped 1 base, with 7 bases sitting between them. CDR1 and CDR2 (germline): SNHLY, FYNNEI. CDR3: CASSVRVQETQYF. The CDR3 DNA is TGTGCCAGCAGTGTCCGGGTCCAAGAGACCCAGTACTTC.

The chain uses TRBV29-1 and TRBJ2-1; D is unclear. The CDR3 is 11 amino acids. V shed 6 bases and J shed 8 bases, with 11 bases lying between them. In germline, CDR1 is SQVTM, CDR2 ANQGSEA. The CDR3 here is CSVQRSDEQFF. The CDR3 DNA is TGCAGCGTCCAACGGTCGGATGAGCAGTTCTTC.

The chain combines TRBV13 with TRBJ1-2; TRBD1 matches at 9 bases. Germline V lookup: CDR1 PRHDT, CDR2 FYEKMQ (reference sequence). V shed 5 bases, J shed 0 bases, and the junction held 10 bases outside the gene matches. CDR3 size: 17 residues. The CDR3 spells CASSAWDRARSNYGYTF. The CDR3 DNA reads TGTGCCAGCAGCGCTTGGGACAGGGCCCGCTCTAACTATGGCTACACCTTC. The variable domain in full, completed from reference TRBV13 and TRBJ1-2, reads AAGVIQSPRHLIKEKRETATLKCYPIPRHDTVYWYQQGPGQDPQFLISFYEKMQSDKGSIPDRFSAQQFSDYHSELNMSSLELGDSALYFCASSAWDRARSNYGYTFGSGTRLTVV.

This clone was found once. V and J are TRBV7-9 and TRBJ2-2; 7 bases agree with TRBD1. This CDR3 has 16 amino acids. Looked up from germline, CDR1 is SEHNR and CDR2 is FQNEAQ (reference sequence). V was pared by 3 bases and J by 8 bases, with 12 bases of the junction left unmatched. The CDR3 spells CASSFSPDRAKGELFF. In DNA form, the CDR3 reads TGTGCCAGCAGCTTCAGCCCTGACAGGGCTAAAGGGGAGCTGTTTTTT.

V and J are TRBV27 and TRBJ2-2; D not resolved. Germline V lookup: CDR1 MNHEY, CDR2 SMNVEV (reference sequence). The V gene lost 5 bases and the J gene lost 1 base, with 8 bases spanning the gap. The CDR3 runs to 14 residues. DNA for the CDR3: TGTGCCAGCAGTACCCAGGTGAACACCGGGGAGCTGTTTTTT. Its protein product is CASSTQVNTGELFF.

This chain joins TRBV19 and TRBJ2-1; 11 bases fit TRBD2. The trim removed 3 bases at V and 3 bases at J, leaving 1 base unmatched. The germline gives CDR1 LNHDA, CDR2 SQIVND (reference sequence). This CDR3 is built from 15 residues. This CDR3 reads CASSMTSGNYNEQFF. The CDR3 coding sequence is TGTGCCAGTAGTATGACTAGCGGGAACTACAATGAGCAGTTCTTC.

The genes are TRBV10-3 and TRBJ2-7; 8 nucleotides align to TRBD2. Germline CDR1 is ENHRY and CDR2 is SYGVKD. The CDR3 is 15 residues long. Losses at the gene ends were 0 bases for V and 5 bases for J; bases not matched to a gene: 6. CDR3 in amino acids: CAISESFQRGNEQYF. For the CDR3, the DNA is TGTGCCATCAGTGAGTCGTTCCAGCGGGGGAACGAGCAGTACTTC.